Listed below are T cell receptor beta chains from one sample, sequenced in a study of CD8+CD57+ T cells in acquired aplastic anemia. MiXCR, run by TCRdb on the reads, gives a single entry per CDR3 protein. The sample includes approximately 95,000 distinct CDR3 sequences, 55% to 70% of them seen just once. The specimen sequenced was sorted CD4+, CD8+, or CD8+CD57+ T cells (not recorded which) from PBMCs. Receptors originate from a human donor with aplastic anemia. Both conserved end residues are part of each CDR3. The order of the fields is J gene, clone size, V gene, D gene, CDR3 length, CDR3 protein, CDR3 DNA. The D gene is left open where the match is weak. Size values are once, few and many counts, or a class for expanded clones, and some rows have none.

TRBJ1-2 | . | TRBV2 | TRBD1 | 14 | CASSGQGGEYGYTF | TGTGCCAGCAGCGGACAGGGGGGAGAGTATGGCTACACCTTC
TRBJ2-1 | . | TRBV7-6 | TRBD2 | 15 | CARARTSGSYNEQFF | TGTGCTAGAGCCCGGACTAGCGGGAGTTACAATGAGCAGTTCTTC
TRBJ2-1 | few | TRBV20-1 | . | 10 | CSAEEDEQFF | TGCAGTGCCGAGGAAGATGAGCAGTTCTTC
TRBJ1-1 | . | TRBV10-1 | . | 13 | CASSGTPNTEAFF | TGCGCCAGCAGTGGGACACCAAACACTGAAGCTTTCTTT
TRBJ2-1 | once | TRBV15 | . | 14 | CATSRDIGLNERFF | TGTGCCACAAGCAGAGATATAGGACTCAATGAGCGGTTCTTC
TRBJ1-2 | . | TRBV2 | . | 15 | CASSERQVVGYGYTF | TGTGCCAGCAGTGAAAGGCAGGTCGTGGGATATGGCTACACCTTC
TRBJ1-5 | . | TRBV7-9 | . | 14 | CASSYSSSGQPQHF | TGTGCCAGCAGCTACAGCTCGTCCGGTCAGCCCCAGCATTTT
TRBJ2-5 | . | TRBV20-1 | TRBD1 | 16 | CSAISTGQGGRETQYF | TGCAGTGCTATTAGCACGGGACAGGGGGGGCGGGAGACCCAGTACTTC
TRBJ1-2 | . | TRBV10-2 | . | 12 | CASSPETDGYTF | TGCGCCAGCAGCCCGGAAACAGATGGCTACACCTTC
TRBJ2-1 | . | TRBV9 | TRBD2 | 18 | CASSVSGSLVSSYNEQFF | TGTGCCAGCAGCGTCAGCGGGAGTTTAGTTAGTTCCTACAATGAGCAGTTCTTC
TRBJ1-3 | many | TRBV7-9 | . | 15 | CASSPDSFSGNTIYF | TGTGCCAGCAGCCCCGACAGCTTCTCTGGAAACACCATATATTTT
TRBJ1-1 | . | TRBV7-9 | . | 10 | CASSFTEAFF | TGTGCCAGCAGTTTTACTGAAGCTTTCTTT
TRBJ1-6 | . | TRBV7-2 | . | 13 | CASRGLQLSPLHF | TGTGCCAGCAGAGGCCTTCAACTTTCACCCCTCCACTTT
TRBJ1-1 | . | TRBV15 | TRBD1 | 12 | CAASRDRKEAFF | TGTGCCGCCAGCAGGGACAGAAAGGAGGCTTTCTTT
TRBJ1-5 | . | TRBV20-1 | . | 15 | CSARAGSGDNQPQHF | TGCAGTGCTAGAGCGGGCAGTGGTGACAATCAGCCCCAGCATTTT
TRBJ2-7 | . | TRBV28 | . | 12 | CASSYGTYEQYF | TGTGCCAGCAGTTATGGAACCTACGAGCAGTACTTC
TRBJ2-5 | . | TRBV20-1 | . | 14 | CSPYGGTVRETQYF | TGCAGTCCTTATGGTGGGACGGTTAGGGAGACCCAGTACTTC
TRBJ2-2 | . | TRBV5-6 | . | 17 | CASSLAPWQDDTGELFF | TGTGCCAGCAGCTTGGCCCCATGGCAGGATGACACCGGGGAGCTGTTTTTT
TRBJ1-1 | . | TRBV19 | . | 13 | CASSSGIHTEAFF | TGTGCCAGTAGTTCCGGGATTCACACTGAAGCTTTCTTT
TRBJ2-1 | . | TRBV10-3 | . | 14 | CAIKRDPSYNEQFF | TGTGCCATCAAGAGGGACCCAAGCTACAATGAGCAGTTCTTC
TRBJ1-6 | . | TRBV10-3 | . | 14 | CAIRTLGPNSPLHF | TGTGCCATCAGGACCCTCGGACCTAATTCACCCCTCCACTTT
TRBJ1-2 | . | TRBV20-1 | . | 13 | CSALKGQMSGYTF | TGCAGTGCTCTGAAGGGGCAAATGAGTGGCTACACCTTC
TRBJ2-2 | . | TRBV24-1 | . | 14 | CALRLCWRTGELFF | TGTGCCCTCCGACTCTGCTGGAGAACCGGGGAGCTGTTTTTT
TRBJ2-7 | . | TRBV19 | TRBD1 | 13 | CASTLTGAYEQYF | TGTGCCAGTACCCTAACAGGGGCCTACGAGCAGTACTTC
TRBJ2-3 | . | TRBV19 | . | 14 | CASSGTTSTDTQYF | TGTGCCAGTAGCGGGACAACTAGCACAGATACGCAGTATTTT
TRBJ1-6 | once | TRBV10-3 | TRBD1 | 13 | CSISRDSHSPLHF | TGTTCCATCAGCCGGGACAGTCATTCACCCCTCCACTTT
TRBJ2-2 | . | TRBV24-1 | . | 16 | CATSDLRAENTGELFF | TGTGCCACCAGTGATTTACGGGCGGAGAACACCGGGGAGCTGTTTTTT
TRBJ2-3 | many | TRBV9 | . | 15 | CASASSSADTDTQYF | TGTGCCAGCGCGTCGTCCAGCGCCGACACAGATACGCAGTATTTT
TRBJ2-5 | . | TRBV24-1 | . | 14 | CATSDAQGIETQYF | TGTGCCACCAGTGACGCACAGGGTATTGAGACCCAGTACTTC
TRBJ2-1 | . | TRBV7-3 | . | 15 | CASSLSPRGINEQFF | TGTGCCAGCAGCTTATCTCCGCGGGGCATCAATGAGCAGTTCTTC
TRBJ2-1 | . | TRBV7-2 | . | 12 | CASGRNQNEQFF | TGTGCCAGCGGACGTAACCAGAATGAGCAGTTCTTC
TRBJ1-2 | . | TRBV20-1 | . | 13 | CSAVGQRNYGYTF | TGCAGTGCCGTGGGGCAGCGAAACTATGGCTACACCTTC
TRBJ1-2 | . | TRBV29-1 | TRBD1 | 16 | CSVEDRDSFDVYGYTF | TGCAGCGTTGAAGATCGGGACAGTTTCGATGTGTATGGCTACACCTTC
TRBJ1-1 | many | TRBV19 | . | 14 | CASSMGLPRSDAFF | TGTGCCAGTAGTATGGGACTCCCTCGATCCGATGCTTTCTTT
TRBJ1-5 | few | TRBV6-1 | . | 12 | CASRTPGQPQHF | TGTGCCAGCAGGACCCCAGGTCAGCCCCAGCATTTT
TRBJ2-3 | . | TRBV2 | TRBD1 | 18 | CASTKPPGGRGQGDTQYF | TGTGCCAGCACTAAACCACCAGGAGGCAGGGGGCAAGGAGATACGCAGTATTTT
TRBJ2-7 | few | TRBV15 | . | 14 | CATRRTGSSYEQYF | TGTGCCACCAGACGGACTGGGAGCTCCTACGAGCAGTACTTC
TRBJ2-1 | few | TRBV10-3 | TRBD2 | 16 | CAISVGLAGGDNEQFF | TGTGCCATCAGTGTTGGACTAGCGGGAGGTGACAATGAGCAGTTCTTC
TRBJ1-5 | once | TRBV28 | . | 11 | CASRGIQPQHF | TGTGCCAGCAGGGGGATTCAGCCCCAGCATTTT
TRBJ2-2 | . | TRBV10-3 | TRBD1 | 15 | CATLATGQNTGELFF | TGTGCCACCTTAGCGACAGGGCAGAACACCGGGGAGCTGTTTTTT
TRBJ1-2 | . | TRBV6-1 | . | 10 | CASSERTALF | TGTGCCAGCAGTGAAAGGACGGCTCTCTTC
TRBJ1-2 | . | TRBV29-1 | . | 12 | CSAPTGAYGYTF | TGCAGCGCACCGACAGGAGCCTATGGCTACACCTTC
TRBJ2-5 | . | TRBV10-3 | TRBD2 | 15 | CAVRDSGGAGETQYF | TGTGCCGTACGAGATAGCGGGGGGGCAGGAGAGACCCAGTACTTC
TRBJ1-3 | once | TRBV5-1 | . | 15 | CASSLDRARSNTIYF | TGCGCCAGCAGCTTGGATAGGGCCAGGAGTAACACCATATATTTT
TRBJ2-7 | . | TRBV20-1 | . | 15 | CSASYHPPDSYEQYF | TGCAGTGCTAGCTATCACCCCCCGGACAGCTACGAGCAGTACTTC
TRBJ1-1 | few | TRBV15 | . | 15 | CATSRVGRVNTEAFF | TGTGCCACCAGCAGAGTCGGCAGGGTGAACACTGAAGCTTTCTTT
TRBJ1-2 | few | TRBV7-8 | . | 13 | CASSPRSAYGYTF | TGTGCCAGCAGCCCGCGGTCGGCCTATGGCTACACCTTC
TRBJ2-7 | . | TRBV10-1 | . | 13 | CASRYPDTYEQYF | TGCGCCAGCAGATACCCCGACACCTACGAGCAGTACTTC
TRBJ1-2 | once | TRBV6-4 | TRBD1 | 13 | CASSGQGIFGYTF | TGTGCCAGCAGCGGACAGGGTATTTTTGGCTACACCTTC
TRBJ1-2 | . | TRBV20-1 | . | 15 | CSAELPPLPTWGYTF | TGCAGTGCTGAGCTGCCTCCCCTTCCGACGTGGGGCTACACCTTC
TRBJ2-3 | . | TRBV2 | . | 13 | CASRPRSTDTHYF | TGTGCCAGCAGACCACGCTCCACAGATACGCACTATTTT
TRBJ2-1 | . | TRBV19 | . | 12 | CASSIGGLEQFF | TGTGCCAGTAGTATCGGGGGACTTGAGCAGTTCTTC
TRBJ2-1 | . | TRBV29-1 | TRBD2 | 16 | CSVEKLAYTAYNEQFF | TGCAGCGTGGAAAAACTAGCGTACACAGCCTACAATGAGCAGTTCTTC